This entry lists 27 T cell receptor beta chains sequenced from one sample in a study of blood T cell repertoires in COVID-19. The data were produced by immunoSEQ multiplex PCR, yet TCRdb's version contains in-frame clones alone and is incomplete. The data show over 55,000 clones, with around four fifths seen just once and 5.3% held by the top ten. The specimen was peripheral blood. These receptors all come from a man aged 50 to 60 with active COVID-19.

The chain is built from TRBV28 and TRBJ2-5; 7 nucleotides match TRBD2. Germline trimming cut 6 bases from V and 5 bases from J; bases unmatched to any gene: 6. Germline values: CDR1 MDHEN, CDR2 SYDVKM. This CDR3 region has 13 residues. CDR3 in amino acids: CASRSKGGETQYF. As DNA, the CDR3 is TGTGCCAGCAGGAGTAAGGGAGGGGAGACCCAGTACTTC.

The rearrangement links TRBV19 to TRBJ1-2; a weak D match, TRBD1 (6 bases). Per the germline V gene, CDR1 is LNHDA and CDR2 is SQIVND (reference sequence). Trimming pared 11 bases from V and 6 bases from J, leaving 13 bases between. The CDR3 has 11 residues. The CDR3 sequence: CASGGGHGYTF. In DNA, the CDR3 is TGTGCCTCAGGCGGGGGGCATGGCTACACCTTC.

This clone was found once. This chain connects TRBV11-3 to TRBJ1-1; 8 bases map to TRBD1. This CDR3 comprises 12 residues. Germline V gene data show CDR1 as SGHNT and CDR2 as YENEEA. V shed 4 bases, J shed 8 bases, and the junction held 3 bases outside the gene matches. Written as DNA, the CDR3 is TGTGCCAGCAGCTCGACAGGGGACGAAGCTTTCTTT. Protein: CASSSTGDEAFF.

The genes are TRBV12-3 or TRBV12-4 and TRBJ1-2; D unclear. The CDR3 spans 12 residues. Between the trimmed V and J ends, which lost 5 bases and 2 bases, there was a span of 6 bases. The CDR3 DNA sequence: TGTGCCAGCAGTCCGAGCAACTATGGCTACACCTTC. It is translated as CASSPSNYGYTF.

The rearrangement joins TRBV4-2 to TRBJ1-3; unclear D gene. The CDR3 length is 15 residues. Trimming took off 2 bases at V and 0 bases at J, with 8 bases between the two ends. Germline V gene sequence: CDR1 LGHNA, CDR2 YNFKEQ. CDR3 residues: CASSQWSSSGNTIYF. The CDR3 DNA sequence: TGTGCCAGCAGCCAATGGTCGAGCTCTGGAAACACCATATATTTT.

The V gene is TRBV12-3 or TRBV12-4, the J gene TRBJ2-3, with D unclear. The V and J ends lost 2 bases and 4 bases respectively, with 7 bases between them. The CDR3 runs to 13 residues. CDR3 sequence: CASSLQAPDTQYF. The DNA for the CDR3 is TGTGCCAGCAGTTTACAGGCACCAGATACGCAGTATTTT.

The chain carries TRBV24-1 and TRBJ2-1; TRBD2 matches at 9 bases. The CDR3 totals 15 residues. The germline V gene encodes CDR1 KGHDR and CDR2 SFDVKD. V shed 3 bases and J 7 bases; nucleotides not matched to a gene: 6. The DNA for the CDR3 is TGTGCCACCAGTGATATAGCGGGAGCTCGGAATGAGCAGTTCTTC. Its protein product is CATSDIAGARNEQFF.

V gene TRBV4-1 combines with J gene TRBJ2-5; 10 nucleotides line up with TRBD1. The germline CDR1 and CDR2 sequences are MGHRA and YSYEKL. This CDR3 contains 17 residues. Germline trimming cut 4 bases from V and 3 bases from J; bases unmatched to any gene: 11. CDR3 amino acids: CASSRTTGTGVEETQYF. CDR3 nucleotide sequence: TGCGCCAGCAGCCGAACGACCGGGACAGGGGTCGAAGAGACCCAGTACTTC.

This chain joins TRBV9 and TRBJ2-5; 7 bases align to TRBD2. The CDR3 is 15 amino acids. Germline-derived CDR1 and CDR2 are SGDLS and YYNGEE. V lost 3 bases, J lost 0 bases, and 5 bases stayed unmatched. Here the CDR3 reads CASSEGRGYQETQYF. As DNA, the CDR3 is TGTGCCAGCAGCGAGGGGCGGGGGTACCAAGAGACCCAGTACTTC.

This clone turned up a few times. The V gene is TRBV4-1, the J gene TRBJ1-2; D perhaps matches TRBD1 (5 bases). CDR1 and CDR2 (germline): MGHRA, YSYEKL. Between the trimmed V and J ends, which lost 4 bases and 7 bases, there was a span of 25 bases. This CDR3 comprises 17 residues. This CDR3 reads CASSPGQGKRILLGYTF. The CDR3 nucleotides read TGCGCCAGCAGCCCCGGGCAGGGCAAGAGGATACTTCTTGGCTACACCTTC.

The chain carries TRBV5-1 and TRBJ2-2; possible D gene TRBD2, 5 bases. Trimming took 0 bases from V and 2 from J, leaving 8 bases between them. Germline V gene lookup returns CDR1 SGHRS and CDR2 YFSETQ. The CDR3 is 15 residues long. This CDR3 is CASSLEGRNTGELFF. The CDR3 bases are TGCGCCAGCAGCTTGGAAGGGAGAAACACCGGGGAGCTGTTTTTT.

The CDR3 DNA is TGTGCCAGCAGCCGGAGGGGACCCCAAGAGACCCAGTACTTC. This translates into CASSRRGPQETQYF. This chain links TRBV3-1 (or the pseudogene TRBV3-2) with TRBJ2-5, with D possibly TRBD2 on 6 matching bases. The V end lost 4 bases, the J end lost 1 base, and 10 bases lay between the germline ends. The length of the CDR3 is 14 residues. Germline V gene lookup returns CDR1 LGHDT and CDR2 YNNKEL (reference sequence).

The genes are TRBV5-1 and TRBJ2-3, with TRBD1 as a possible D gene (5 bases). Trimming pared 0 bases from V and 6 bases from J, leaving 14 bases between. Per germline, CDR1 SGHRS and CDR2 YFSETQ. The CDR3 is 15 amino acids. CDR3 nucleotide sequence: TGCGCCAGCAGCTTGGAGAACAGGCCAAAGGATACGCAGTATTTT. Its protein is CASSLENRPKDTQYF. Full variable domain (missing parts from reference TRBV5-1 and TRBJ2-3): KAGVTQTPRYLIKTRGQQVTLSCSPISGHRSVSWYQQTPGQGLQFLFEYFSETQRNKGNFPGRFSGRQFSNSRSEMNVSTLELGDSALYLCASSLENRPKDTQYFGPGTRLTVL.

The rearrangement links TRBV28 to TRBJ1-6; D call uncertain. Germline loops: CDR1 MDHEN, CDR2 SYDVKM. The CDR3 length is 13 residues. Trimming removed 5 bases at V and 14 bases at J, with 16 bases between. This CDR3 reads CASSPDPNRALHF. CDR3 bases: TGTGCCAGCAGTCCAGACCCTAATCGGGCCCTCCACTTT.

The chain employs TRBV15 and TRBJ2-7; a weak D match, TRBD2 (6 bases). Germline V gives CDR1 LNHNV, CDR2 YYDKDF (reference sequence). CDR3 length equals 14 residues. The V end was cut by 3 bases, the J end by 2 bases, with 11 bases between. The chain's CDR3 is CATSSNWGAYEQYF. CDR3 DNA sequence: TGTGCCACCAGCAGTAACTGGGGGGCCTACGAGCAGTACTTC.

The chain employs TRBV7-9 and TRBJ1-4, with D maybe TRBD1 (5 bases). The CDR3 loop spans 15 amino acids. V was trimmed by 5 bases and J by 4 bases, leaving 14 bases between them. The germline gives CDR1 SEHNR, CDR2 FQNEAQ (reference sequence). CDR3 sequence: CASSPDRFFNEKLFF. The CDR3 nucleotides are TGTGCCAGCAGCCCAGACAGATTCTTTAATGAAAAACTGTTTTTT.

The chain recombines TRBV9 with TRBJ2-3; D call uncertain. The CDR3 is made up of 13 amino acids. Between the trimmed V and J ends, which lost 3 bases and 0 bases, there was a span of 5 bases. CDR1 and CDR2 (germline): SGDLS, YYNGEE. This chain's CDR3 is CASSESSTDTQYF. CDR3 nucleotides: TGTGCCAGCAGCGAATCTAGCACAGATACGCAGTATTTT.

As for this clone: Other DNA sequences in the sample encode the same CDR3. The chain has TRBV5-1 and TRBJ1-1; no clear D gene. Germline loops: CDR1 SGHRS, CDR2 YFSETQ. The V and J ends lost 4 bases and 1 base respectively, with 8 bases between them. The CDR3 has 13 residues. CDR3 in amino acids: CASSPSGNTEAFF. The CDR3 DNA is TGCGCCAGCAGCCCGTCGGGGAACACTGAAGCTTTCTTT. The whole variable domain, filled in from reference TRBV5-1 and TRBJ1-1, reads KAGVTQTPRYLIKTRGQQVTLSCSPISGHRSVSWYQQTPGQGLQFLFEYFSETQRNKGNFPGRFSGRQFSNSRSEMNVSTLELGDSALYLCASSPSGNTEAFFGQGTRLTVV.

CDR3 sequence: CATSDFGSGEAFF. In DNA form, the CDR3 reads TGTGCCACCAGTGATTTCGGCTCCGGGGAGGCTTTCTTT. The V gene is TRBV24-1, the J gene TRBJ1-1; the D is unclear. V was trimmed by 1 base and J by 11 bases, leaving 13 bases between them. Per the germline V gene, CDR1 is KGHDR and CDR2 is SFDVKD. There are 13 residues in the CDR3.

The table lists this clone with a few counts. The V and J genes are TRBV27 and TRBJ1-6; the D is unclear. CDR1 is MNHEY, CDR2 SMNVEV, per germline (reference sequence). This CDR3 contains 18 residues. V lost 1 base and J 0 bases, leaving 13 bases between the germline ends. The DNA for the CDR3 is TGTGCCAGCAGTTTATATGGTTCCCGGAGCTCCTATAATTCACCCCTCCACTTT. Amino acids: CASSLYGSRSSYNSPLHF.

V gene TRBV19 combines with J gene TRBJ2-3; TRBD1 might be the D (5 bases). Germline V gene lookup returns CDR1 LNHDA and CDR2 SQIVND (reference sequence). The V and J ends lost 0 bases and 5 bases respectively, with 9 bases between them. CDR3 length equals 14 residues. The CDR3 DNA sequence: TGTGCCAGTAGTATAGATCAGGGAAAAGATACGCAGTATTTT. Translated, it gives CASSIDQGKDTQYF. The full variable domain, with the rest looked up from reference TRBV19 and TRBJ2-3, is DGGITQSPKYLFRKEGQNVTLSCEQNLNHDAMYWYRQDPGQGLRLIYYSQIVNDFQKGDIAEGYSVSREKKESFPLTVTSAQKNPTAFYLCASSIDQGKDTQYFGPGTRLTVL.

The gene calls are TRBV6-5 and TRBJ1-1, with D unclear. V was pared by 2 bases and J by 4 bases, with 5 bases between. Looked up from germline, CDR1 is MNHEY and CDR2 is SVGAGI. This CDR3 comprises 12 residues. CDR3 in amino acids: CASSYGRTEAFF. CDR3 coding DNA: TGTGCCAGCAGTTACGGCCGCACTGAAGCTTTCTTT.

This clone was observed once. The genes are TRBV9 and TRBJ1-2; 10 bases are shared with TRBD1. The junction had 4 bases not matched to a gene; V was cut back by 3 bases and J by 5 bases. The CDR3 loop spans 14 amino acids. Germline CDR1 and CDR2: SGDLS and YYNGEE. The CDR3 region has the DNA TGTGCCAGCAGCGATGGACAGGGGGATTATGGCTACACCTTC. This sequence encodes CASSDGQGDYGYTF.

The chain links TRBV12-3 or TRBV12-4 to TRBJ1-1; D not resolved. The V gene lost 4 bases and the J gene lost 7 bases, with 7 bases spanning the gap. This CDR3 comprises 11 residues. The CDR3 nucleotides are TGTGCCAGCAGTTCGGTGGTTGAAGCTTTCTTT. Translated, it gives CASSSVVEAFF.

This clone appeared a few times. The V and J genes are TRBV30 and TRBJ2-5; TRBD1 aligns across 8 bases. Losses at the gene ends were 1 base for V and 4 bases for J; bases not matched to a gene: 2. Germline V gene lookup returns CDR1 GTSNPN and CDR2 SVGIG (reference sequence). The CDR3 is 13 residues long. CDR3 nucleotides: TGTGCCTGGAGTGCCGGACAGGGAGAGACCCAGTACTTC. This sequence encodes CAWSAGQGETQYF.

This clone was found once. V usage is TRBV5-8 and J usage is TRBJ2-3; TRBD1 aligns across 7 bases. This CDR3 has 16 residues. Trimming took 2 bases from V and 2 from J; bases not matched to a gene: 8. Germline-derived CDR1 and CDR2 are SGHTS and YDEGEE. CDR3 bases: TGTGCCAGCAGCTTTGGACAGGTTCGGGACACAGATACGCAGTATTTT. Residues: CASSFGQVRDTDTQYF.

This clone was recorded once. The rearrangement uses TRBV5-1 and TRBJ1-2; 7 nucleotides match TRBD1. The CDR3 loop spans 14 amino acids. V dropped 4 bases and J dropped 6; count of bases not matched to a gene: 9. Per the germline V gene, CDR1 is SGHRS and CDR2 is YFSETQ. CDR3 nucleotides: TGCGCCAGCAGCCCCCTAGGGACAGTCGATGGCTACACCTTC. Translating it yields CASSPLGTVDGYTF. The entire variable domain, with the rest obtained from reference TRBV5-1 and TRBJ1-2, is as follows: KAGVTQTPRYLIKTRGQQVTLSCSPISGHRSVSWYQQTPGQGLQFLFEYFSETQRNKGNFPGRFSGRQFSNSRSEMNVSTLELGDSALYLCASSPLGTVDGYTFGSGTRLTVV.